The 9 T cell receptor beta chains below all came from one sample that was sequenced in a study of blood T cell repertoires in COVID-19 (dated by TCRdb to between 2020 and 2021). Libraries were built with the immunoSEQ multiplex PCR assay. TCRdb stores this immuneACCESS table with in-frame sequences only. Part of the clones is absent; in the studies checked, under half of the shortfall reflects unresolved V genes, and no reason is known for the rest. In this sample the table shows about 210,000 clones, around 80% of which occur a single time. The biggest ten clones account for roughly 4.3% of the sample. Sequencing input: PBMCs or T cells enriched from blood (not recorded which). Every receptor here comes from a man aged 25-40 years with acute COVID-19.

The rearrangement uses TRBV5-6 and TRBJ1-2; perhaps TRBD1 as D (6 bases). The CDR3 runs 13 residues. V was pared by 4 bases and J by 4 bases, with 11 bases between. CDR1 SGHDT and CDR2 YYEEEE come from the germline V gene. The CDR3 DNA reads as TGTGCCAGCAGCCCTGACAGGAGCTATGGCTACACCTTC. It specifies CASSPDRSYGYTF.

This chain connects TRBV2 to TRBJ1-6; 7 nucleotides line up with TRBD1. V shed 8 bases, J shed 0 bases, and the junction held 4 bases outside the gene matches. This CDR3 is built from 15 residues. In germline, CDR1 is SNHLY, CDR2 FYNNEI. DNA for the CDR3: TGTGCCAGCTTGGACAGGAGCTCCTATAATTCACCCCTCCACTTT. This translates into CASLDRSSYNSPLHF.

This chain's CDR3 is CSVRQRSNEKLFF. The CDR3 region has the DNA TGCAGCGTCAGACAGCGATCGAATGAAAAACTGTTTTTT. This chain connects TRBV29-1 to TRBJ1-4; tentatively, D is TRBD1 (5 bases). Trimming stripped 6 bases from V and 5 bases from J, with 13 bases between. Germline V gene lookup returns CDR1 SQVTM and CDR2 ANQGSEA. The CDR3 is 13 amino acids.

The rearrangement uses TRBV7-6 and TRBJ1-2, with D possibly being TRBD1 (5 bases). The length of the CDR3 is 16 residues. From germline, CDR1 is SGHVS and CDR2 FNYEAQ. Between the trimmed V and J ends, which lost 2 bases and 6 bases, there was a span of 19 bases. The CDR3 protein is CASSLSIIGDFNGYTF. CDR3 bases: TGTGCCAGCAGCTTATCTATAATCGGGGACTTTAATGGCTACACCTTC.

The genes are TRBV25-1 and TRBJ1-5; no reliable D call. This CDR3 has 14 amino acids. Trimming removed 5 bases from V and 5 bases from J, with 13 bases in between. Per germline, CDR1 MGHDK and CDR2 SYGVNS. For the CDR3, the DNA is TGTGCCAGCAGTACCCCTTTCACAGATCAGCCCCAGCATTTT. Translation: CASSTPFTDQPQHF.

The genes are TRBV6-5 and TRBJ1-5, with a weak D call TRBD1 (5 bases). V lost 6 bases to trimming and J lost 3 bases, with 9 bases between them. CDR3 size: 13 residues. Germline CDR1 is MNHEY and CDR2 is SVGAGI. Written as DNA, the CDR3 is TGTGCCAGCAGAAAAGGGGTCAATCAGCCCCAGCATTTT. Amino acids: CASRKGVNQPQHF.

This chain connects TRBV7-9 to TRBJ2-7; a weak D match, TRBD1 (5 bases). CDR3 length equals 12 residues. V lost 10 bases to trimming and J lost 2 bases, with 12 bases between them. Per the germline V gene, CDR1 is SEHNR and CDR2 is FQNEAQ (reference sequence). Here the CDR3 reads CATQTVTYEQYF. The CDR3 nucleotides read TGTGCCACCCAGACAGTAACCTACGAGCAGTACTTC.

This sequence joins TRBV3-1 (or the pseudogene TRBV3-2) and TRBJ2-2; possibly TRBD1 for D (5 bases). The V and J ends lost 6 bases and 2 bases respectively, with 16 bases between them. The germline V gene has CDR1 LGHDT and CDR2 YNNKEL (reference sequence). The CDR3 sequence is 16 residues long. CDR3 in DNA: TGTGCCAGCAGTCATTATGCAGGGATAAACACCGGGGAGCTGTTTTTT. It translates to CASSHYAGINTGELFF.

The chain links TRBV7-9 to TRBJ1-2, with D uncertain. Germline-derived CDR1 and CDR2 are SEHNR and FQNEAQ (reference sequence). V dropped 1 base and J dropped 3 bases, with 9 bases sitting between them. CDR3 length equals 14 residues. CDR3 in amino acids: CASSLGTAHYGYTF. DNA for the CDR3: TGTGCCAGCAGCTTAGGCACAGCTCACTATGGCTACACCTTC.